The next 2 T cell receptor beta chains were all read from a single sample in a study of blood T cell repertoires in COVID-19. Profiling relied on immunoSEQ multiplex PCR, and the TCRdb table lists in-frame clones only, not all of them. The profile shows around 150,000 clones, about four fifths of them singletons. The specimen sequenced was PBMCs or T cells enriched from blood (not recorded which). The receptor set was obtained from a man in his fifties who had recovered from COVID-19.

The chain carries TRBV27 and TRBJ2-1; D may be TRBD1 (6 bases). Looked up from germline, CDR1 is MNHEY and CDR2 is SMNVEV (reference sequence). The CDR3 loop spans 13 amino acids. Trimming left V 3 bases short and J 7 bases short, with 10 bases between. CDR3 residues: CASSLSRGNEQFF. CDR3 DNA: TGTGCCAGCAGTTTGTCCAGGGGAAATGAGCAGTTCTTC.

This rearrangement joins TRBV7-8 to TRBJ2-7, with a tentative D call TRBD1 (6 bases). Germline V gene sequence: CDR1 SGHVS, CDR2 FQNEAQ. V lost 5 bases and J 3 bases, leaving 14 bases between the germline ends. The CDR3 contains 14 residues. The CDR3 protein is CASSPPDRNYEQYF. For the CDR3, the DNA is TGTGCCAGCAGCCCCCCGGACAGAAACTACGAGCAGTACTTC. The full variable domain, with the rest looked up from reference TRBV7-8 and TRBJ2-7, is GAGVSQSPRYKVAKRGQDVALRCDPISGHVSLFWYQQALGQGPEFLTYFQNEAQLDKSGLPSDRFFAERPEGSVSTLKIQRTQQEDSAVYLCASSPPDRNYEQYFGPGTRLTVT.